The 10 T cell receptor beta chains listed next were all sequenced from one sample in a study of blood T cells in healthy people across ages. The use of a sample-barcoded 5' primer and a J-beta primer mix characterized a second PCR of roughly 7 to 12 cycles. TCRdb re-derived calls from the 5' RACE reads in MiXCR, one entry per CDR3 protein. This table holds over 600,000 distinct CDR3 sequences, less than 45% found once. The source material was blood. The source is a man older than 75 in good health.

The DNA for the CDR3 is TGTGCCAGCAGTTACCCGTACACCGACACTAACTATGGCTACACCTTC. Its translation: CASSYPYTDTNYGYTF. The chain carries TRBV6-6 and TRBJ1-2; D not resolved. Deletions cut 2 bases from V and 0 bases from J, with 13 bases between. Germline V lookup: CDR1 MNHNY, CDR2 SVGAGI (reference sequence). The CDR3 totals 16 residues.

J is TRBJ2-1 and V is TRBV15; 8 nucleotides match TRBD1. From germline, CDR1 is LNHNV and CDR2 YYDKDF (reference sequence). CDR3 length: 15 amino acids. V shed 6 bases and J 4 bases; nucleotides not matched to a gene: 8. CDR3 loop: CATRTGDREYNEQFF. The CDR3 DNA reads TGTGCCACCAGGACAGGGGACCGGGAATACAATGAGCAGTTCTTC.

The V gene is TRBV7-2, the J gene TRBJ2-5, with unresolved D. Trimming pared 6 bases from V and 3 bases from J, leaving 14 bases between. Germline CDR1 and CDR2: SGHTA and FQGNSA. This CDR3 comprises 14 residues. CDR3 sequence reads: CASRPGPTEETQYF. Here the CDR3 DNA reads TGTGCCAGCAGACCGGGCCCTACCGAAGAGACCCAGTACTTC. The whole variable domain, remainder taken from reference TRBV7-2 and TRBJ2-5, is GAGVSQSPSNKVTEKGKDVELRCDPISGHTALYWYRQSLGQGLEFLIYFQGNSAPDKSGLPSDRFSAERTGGSVSTLTIQRTQQEDSAVYLCASRPGPTEETQYFGPGTRLLVL.

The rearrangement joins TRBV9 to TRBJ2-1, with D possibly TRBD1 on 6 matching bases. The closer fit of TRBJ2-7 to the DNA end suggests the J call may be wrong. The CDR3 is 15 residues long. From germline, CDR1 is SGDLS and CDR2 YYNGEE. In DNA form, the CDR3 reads TGTGCCAGCAGCGCCCGGGACAAGCCAAACAATGAGCAGTACTTC. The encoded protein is CASSARDKPNNEQYF.

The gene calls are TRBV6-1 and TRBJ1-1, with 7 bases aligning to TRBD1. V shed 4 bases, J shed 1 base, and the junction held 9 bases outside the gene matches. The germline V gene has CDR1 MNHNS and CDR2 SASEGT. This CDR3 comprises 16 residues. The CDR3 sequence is CASSGGTGVSNTEAFF. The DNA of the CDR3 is TGTGCCAGCAGTGGGGGAACAGGGGTTTCGAACACTGAAGCTTTCTTT.

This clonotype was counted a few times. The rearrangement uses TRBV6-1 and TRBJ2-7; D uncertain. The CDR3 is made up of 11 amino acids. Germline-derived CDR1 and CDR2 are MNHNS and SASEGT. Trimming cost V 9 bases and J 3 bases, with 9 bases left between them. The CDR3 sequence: CASTTFYEQYF. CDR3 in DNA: TGTGCCAGTACGACATTCTACGAGCAGTACTTC.

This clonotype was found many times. The CDR3 loop is CSLRGGRWETQYF. For the CDR3, the DNA is TGCAGCCTTCGCGGGGGGCGTTGGGAGACCCAGTACTTC. The chain employs TRBV29-1 and TRBJ2-5; TRBD2 agrees at 8 bases. Per the germline V gene, CDR1 is SQVTM and CDR2 is ANQGSEA. After removal of 8 bases from V and 5 bases from J, the junction contained 10 bases not matched to a gene. This CDR3 comprises 13 residues.

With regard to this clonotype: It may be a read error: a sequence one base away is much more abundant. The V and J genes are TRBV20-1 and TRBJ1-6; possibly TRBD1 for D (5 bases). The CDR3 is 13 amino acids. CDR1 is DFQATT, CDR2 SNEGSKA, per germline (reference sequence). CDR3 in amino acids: CGAQTAANSPLHF. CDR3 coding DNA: TGCGGTGCCCAGACAGCAGCGAATTCACCCCTCCACTTT.

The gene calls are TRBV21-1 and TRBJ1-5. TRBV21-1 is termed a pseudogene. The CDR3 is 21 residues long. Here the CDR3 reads CASSKGGRRRRAEGGNQPQHF. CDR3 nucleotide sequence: TGTGCCAGCAGCAAAGGAGGGAGACGGCGAAGGGCCGAGGGTGGCAATCAGCCCCAGCATTTT.

CDR3 amino acids: CASSPRTGTEVSYEQYF. In DNA form, the CDR3 reads TGCGCCAGCAGCCCCCGGACAGGGACGGAAGTCTCCTACGAGCAGTACTTC. The chain carries TRBV4-1 and TRBJ2-7, with 8 positions matching TRBD1. Trimming cost V 4 bases and J 0 bases; bases outside gene matches: 11. The CDR3 contains 17 residues. Germline CDR1 is MGHRA and CDR2 is YSYEKL.